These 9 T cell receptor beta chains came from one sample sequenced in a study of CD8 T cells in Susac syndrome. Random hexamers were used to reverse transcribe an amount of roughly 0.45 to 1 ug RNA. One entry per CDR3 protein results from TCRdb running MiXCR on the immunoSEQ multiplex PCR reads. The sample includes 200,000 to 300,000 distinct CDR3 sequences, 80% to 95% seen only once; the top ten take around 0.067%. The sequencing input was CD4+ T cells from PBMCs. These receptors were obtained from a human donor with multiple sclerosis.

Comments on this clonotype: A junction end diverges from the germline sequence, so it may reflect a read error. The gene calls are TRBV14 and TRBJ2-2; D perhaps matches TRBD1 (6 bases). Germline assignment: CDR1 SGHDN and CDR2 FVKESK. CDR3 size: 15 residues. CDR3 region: CASSFDRTNTGELCF. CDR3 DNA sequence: TGTGCCAGCAGCTTTGACAGGACGAACACCGGGGAGCTGTGTTTT.

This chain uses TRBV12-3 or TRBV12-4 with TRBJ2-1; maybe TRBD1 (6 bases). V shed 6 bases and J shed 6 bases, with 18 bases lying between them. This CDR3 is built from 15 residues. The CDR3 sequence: CASRNRALPLNEQFF. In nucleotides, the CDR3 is TGTGCCAGCAGGAACAGGGCGCTCCCCCTCAATGAGCAGTTCTTC.

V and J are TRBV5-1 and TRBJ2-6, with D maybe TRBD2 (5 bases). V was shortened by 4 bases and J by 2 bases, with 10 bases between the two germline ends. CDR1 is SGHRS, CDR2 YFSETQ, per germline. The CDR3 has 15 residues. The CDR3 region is CASSPREAGANVLTF. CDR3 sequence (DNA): TGCGCCAGCAGCCCCCGGGAAGCTGGGGCCAACGTCCTGACTTTC.

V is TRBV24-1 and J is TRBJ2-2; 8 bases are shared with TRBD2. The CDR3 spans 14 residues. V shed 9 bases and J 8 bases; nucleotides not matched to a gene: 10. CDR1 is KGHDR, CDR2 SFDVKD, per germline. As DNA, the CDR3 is TGTGCCACCGGAGTAAGCGGGAGTCCGGGGGAGCTGTTTTTT. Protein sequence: CATGVSGSPGELFF.

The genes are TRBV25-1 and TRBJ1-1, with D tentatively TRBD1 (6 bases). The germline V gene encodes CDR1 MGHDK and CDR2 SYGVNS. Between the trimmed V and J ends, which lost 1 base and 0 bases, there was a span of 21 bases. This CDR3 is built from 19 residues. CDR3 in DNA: TGTGCCAGCAGTGAATTGAGTCCCAGGGGAGAGAGGATGAACACTGAAGCTTTCTTT. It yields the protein CASSELSPRGERMNTEAFF.

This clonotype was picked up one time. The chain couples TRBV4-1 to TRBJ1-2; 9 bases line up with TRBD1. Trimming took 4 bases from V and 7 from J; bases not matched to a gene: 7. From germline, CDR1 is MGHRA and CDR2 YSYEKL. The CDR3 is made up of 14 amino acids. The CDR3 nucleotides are TGCGCCAGCAGCCCGGGACAGGGATTCGGTGGCTACACCTTC. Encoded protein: CASSPGQGFGGYTF.

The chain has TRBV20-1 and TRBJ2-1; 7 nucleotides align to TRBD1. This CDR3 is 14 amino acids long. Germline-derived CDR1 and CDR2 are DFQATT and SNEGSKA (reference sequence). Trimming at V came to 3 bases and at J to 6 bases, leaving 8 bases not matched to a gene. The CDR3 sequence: CSARGTARFNEQFF. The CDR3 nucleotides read TGCAGTGCTAGGGGGACAGCGCGGTTCAATGAGCAGTTCTTC.

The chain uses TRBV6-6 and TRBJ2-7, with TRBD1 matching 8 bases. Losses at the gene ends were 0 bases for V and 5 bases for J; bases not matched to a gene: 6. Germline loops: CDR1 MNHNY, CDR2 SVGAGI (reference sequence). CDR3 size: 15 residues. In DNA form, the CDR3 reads TGTGCCAGCAGTTACTCCCTCCGGACAGGGAACGAGCAGTACGTC. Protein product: CASSYSLRTGNEQYV.

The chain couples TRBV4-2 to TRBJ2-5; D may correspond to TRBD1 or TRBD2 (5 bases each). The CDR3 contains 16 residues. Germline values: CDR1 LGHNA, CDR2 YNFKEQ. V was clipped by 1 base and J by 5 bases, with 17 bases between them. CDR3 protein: CASSQGTSGALETQYF. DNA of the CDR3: TGTGCCAGCAGCCAAGGTACCTCCGGGGCGCTGGAGACCCAGTACTTC.